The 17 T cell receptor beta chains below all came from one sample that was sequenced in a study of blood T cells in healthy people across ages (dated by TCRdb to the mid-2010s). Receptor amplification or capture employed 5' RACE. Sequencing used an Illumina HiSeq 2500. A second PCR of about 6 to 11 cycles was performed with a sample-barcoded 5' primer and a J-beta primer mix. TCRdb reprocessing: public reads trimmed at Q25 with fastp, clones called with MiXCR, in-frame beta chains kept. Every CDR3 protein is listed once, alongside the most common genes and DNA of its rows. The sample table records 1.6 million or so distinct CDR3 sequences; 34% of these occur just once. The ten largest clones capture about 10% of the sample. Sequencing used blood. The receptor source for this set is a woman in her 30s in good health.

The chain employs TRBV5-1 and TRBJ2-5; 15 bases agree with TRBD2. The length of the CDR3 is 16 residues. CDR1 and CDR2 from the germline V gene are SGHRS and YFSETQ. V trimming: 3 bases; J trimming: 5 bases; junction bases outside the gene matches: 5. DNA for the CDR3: TGCGCCAGCAGCTGGATTGGGACTAGCGGGGGGGAGACCCAGTACTTC. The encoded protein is CASSWIGTSGGETQYF.

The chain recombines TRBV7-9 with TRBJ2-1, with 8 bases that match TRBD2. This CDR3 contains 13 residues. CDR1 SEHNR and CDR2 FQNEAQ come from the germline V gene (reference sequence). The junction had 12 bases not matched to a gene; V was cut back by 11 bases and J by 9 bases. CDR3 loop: CAGTIGGGGEQFF. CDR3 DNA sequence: TGTGCCGGCACCATCGGGGGGGGTGGTGAGCAGTTCTTC.

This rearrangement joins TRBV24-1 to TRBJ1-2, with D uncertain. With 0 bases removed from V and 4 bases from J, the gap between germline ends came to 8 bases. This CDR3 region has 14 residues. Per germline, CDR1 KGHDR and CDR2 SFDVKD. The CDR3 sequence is CATSDLGVAYGYTF. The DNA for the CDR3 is TGTGCCACCAGTGATTTGGGGGTTGCCTATGGCTACACCTTC.

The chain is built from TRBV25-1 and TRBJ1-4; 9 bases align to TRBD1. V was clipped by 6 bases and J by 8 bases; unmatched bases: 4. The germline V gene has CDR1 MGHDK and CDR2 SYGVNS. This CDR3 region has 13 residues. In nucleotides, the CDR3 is TGTGCCAGCAGGACAGGGGGTACGGAAAAACTGTTTTTT. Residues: CASRTGGTEKLFF.

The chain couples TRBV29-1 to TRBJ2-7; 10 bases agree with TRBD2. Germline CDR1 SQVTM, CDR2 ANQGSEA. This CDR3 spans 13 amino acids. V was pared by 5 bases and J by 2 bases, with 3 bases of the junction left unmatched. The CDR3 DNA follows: TGCAGCGTTCGTAGCGGGAGGACCTACGAGCAGTACTTC. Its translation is CSVRSGRTYEQYF.

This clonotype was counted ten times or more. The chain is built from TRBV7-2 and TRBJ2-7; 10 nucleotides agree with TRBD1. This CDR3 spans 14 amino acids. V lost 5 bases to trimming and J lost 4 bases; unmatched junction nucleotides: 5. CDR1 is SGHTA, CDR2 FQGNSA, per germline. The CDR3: CASSPWTGGYEQYF. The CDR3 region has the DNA TGTGCCAGCAGCCCCTGGACAGGGGGTTACGAGCAGTACTTC.

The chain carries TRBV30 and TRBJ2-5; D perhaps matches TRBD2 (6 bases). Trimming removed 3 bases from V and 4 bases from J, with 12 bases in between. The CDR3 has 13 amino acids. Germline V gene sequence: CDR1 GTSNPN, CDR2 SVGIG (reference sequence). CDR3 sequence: CAWSLGSRETQYF. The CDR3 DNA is TGTGCCTGGAGCCTCGGGAGTAGAGAGACCCAGTACTTC.

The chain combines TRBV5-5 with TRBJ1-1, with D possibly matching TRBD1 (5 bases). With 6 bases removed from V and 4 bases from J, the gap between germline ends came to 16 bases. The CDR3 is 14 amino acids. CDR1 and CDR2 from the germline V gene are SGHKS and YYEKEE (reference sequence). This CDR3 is CASTTPSRGTEAFF. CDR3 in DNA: TGTGCCAGCACCACCCCGTCAAGGGGCACTGAAGCTTTCTTT.

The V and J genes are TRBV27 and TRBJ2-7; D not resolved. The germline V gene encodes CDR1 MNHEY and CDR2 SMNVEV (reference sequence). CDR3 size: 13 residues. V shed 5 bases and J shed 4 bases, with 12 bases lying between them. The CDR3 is CASSPKAGYEQYF. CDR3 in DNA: TGTGCCAGCAGTCCAAAAGCCGGTTACGAGCAGTACTTC.

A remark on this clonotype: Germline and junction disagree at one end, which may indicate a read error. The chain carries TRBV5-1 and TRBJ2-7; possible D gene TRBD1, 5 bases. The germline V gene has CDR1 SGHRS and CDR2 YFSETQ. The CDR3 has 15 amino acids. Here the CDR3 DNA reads TGCGCCAGCAACTTGGGGCCCTTGGGTACTGGCGAGCAGTACTTC. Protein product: CASNLGPLGTGEQYF.

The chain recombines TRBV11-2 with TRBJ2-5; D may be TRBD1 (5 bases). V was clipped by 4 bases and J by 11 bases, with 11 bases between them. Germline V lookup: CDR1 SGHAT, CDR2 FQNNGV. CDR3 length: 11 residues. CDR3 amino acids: CASSSGLGQYF. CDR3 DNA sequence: TGTGCCAGCAGCTCAGGGCTGGGGCAGTACTTC.

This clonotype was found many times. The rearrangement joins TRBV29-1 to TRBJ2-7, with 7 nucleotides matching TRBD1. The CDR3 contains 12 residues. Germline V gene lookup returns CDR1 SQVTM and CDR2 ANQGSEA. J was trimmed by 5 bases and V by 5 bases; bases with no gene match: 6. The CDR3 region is CSVSTGMHEQYF. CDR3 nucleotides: TGCAGCGTTTCGACAGGGATGCACGAGCAGTACTTC.

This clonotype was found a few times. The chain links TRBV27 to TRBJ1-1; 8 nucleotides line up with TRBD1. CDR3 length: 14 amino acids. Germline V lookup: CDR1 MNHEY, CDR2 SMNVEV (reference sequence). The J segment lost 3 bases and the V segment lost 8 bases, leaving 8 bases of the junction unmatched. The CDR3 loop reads CASGLQTGDTEAFF. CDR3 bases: TGTGCCAGCGGTCTTCAGACAGGGGACACTGAAGCTTTCTTT.

CDR3 DNA sequence: TGTGCCACCAGCAGAGTCCAAAGAGATACGCAGTATTTT. It yields the protein CATSRVQRDTQYF. J is TRBJ2-3 and V is TRBV15, with D unclear. The length of the CDR3 is 13 residues. Germline CDR1 and CDR2: LNHNV and YYDKDF (reference sequence). V shed 1 base and J shed 5 bases, with 7 bases lying between them.

The CDR3 sequence is CASGGSRGGNQPQHF. Here the CDR3 DNA reads TGTGCCAGCGGAGGGAGTAGAGGGGGCAATCAGCCCCAGCATTTT. This chain uses TRBV9 with TRBJ1-5; possible D gene TRBD1, 5 bases. The germline gives CDR1 SGDLS, CDR2 YYNGEE. CDR3 length: 15 amino acids. Trimming took off 7 bases at V and 2 bases at J, with 16 bases between the two ends.

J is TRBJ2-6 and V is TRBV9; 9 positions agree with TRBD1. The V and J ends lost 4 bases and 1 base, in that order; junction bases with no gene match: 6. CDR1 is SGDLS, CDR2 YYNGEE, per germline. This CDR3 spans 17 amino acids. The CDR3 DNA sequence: TGTGCCAGCAGCATCCGGGACAGGGCTTCTGGGGCCAACGTCCTGACTTTC. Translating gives CASSIRDRASGANVLTF. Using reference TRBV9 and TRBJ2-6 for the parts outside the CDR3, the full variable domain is DSGVTQTPKHLITATGQRVTLRCSPRSGDLSVYWYQQSLDQGLQFLIQYYNGEERAKGNILERFSAQQFPDLHSELNLSSLELGDSALYFCASSIRDRASGANVLTFGAGSRLTVL.

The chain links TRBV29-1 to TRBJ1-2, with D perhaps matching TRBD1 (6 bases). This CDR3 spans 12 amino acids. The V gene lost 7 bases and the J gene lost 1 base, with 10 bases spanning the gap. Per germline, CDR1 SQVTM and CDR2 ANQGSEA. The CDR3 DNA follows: TGCAGCGACAGGGAAATTAACTATGGCTACACCTTC. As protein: CSDREINYGYTF.